This TCR beta chain was profiled in a study of blood T cells in healthy people across ages. Alongside a J-beta primer mix, a sample-barcoded 5' primer served in a second PCR lasting about 7 to 11 cycles. TCRdb reprocessed the 5' RACE reads via MiXCR and lists one record per CDR3 protein. This sample has about 800,000 distinct CDR3 sequences; approximately 25% occur once, and the top ten carry 3% to 4.5%. V was pared by 0 bases and J by 2 bases, with 12 bases between. Germline assignment: CDR1 KGHDR and CDR2 SFDVKD. CDR3 size: 16 residues. Study-wide results and caveats: Strong correlation existed between TCR beta diversity and naive T cell percentage.

On this clonotype itself: Its antigen is still unknown.

These sequences were also reported in another study, on T cells of mothers and their children. This second study notes: Each 15 ul cDNA reaction used 1.5 ug RNA; all RNA was used.

The source of this sequence is a boy younger than 18 in good health. The rearrangement uses TRBV24-1 and TRBJ2-5; no clear D gene. The source material was blood. The CDR3 DNA follows: TGTGCCACCAGTGATTTGTACTTGGACGGTCAAGAGACCCAGTACTTC. It is translated as CATSDLYLDGQETQYF.